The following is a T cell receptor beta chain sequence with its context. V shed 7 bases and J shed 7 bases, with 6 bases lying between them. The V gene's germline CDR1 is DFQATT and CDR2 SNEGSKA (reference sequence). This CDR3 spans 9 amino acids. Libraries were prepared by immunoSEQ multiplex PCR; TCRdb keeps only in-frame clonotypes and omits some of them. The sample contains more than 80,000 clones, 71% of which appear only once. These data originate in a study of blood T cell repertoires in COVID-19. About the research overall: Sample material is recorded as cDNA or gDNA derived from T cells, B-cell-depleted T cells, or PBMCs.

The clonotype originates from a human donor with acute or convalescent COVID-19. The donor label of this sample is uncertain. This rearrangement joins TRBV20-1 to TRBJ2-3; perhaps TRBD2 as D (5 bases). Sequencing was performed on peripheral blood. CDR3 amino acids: CSVGNTQYF. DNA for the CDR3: TGCAGTGTCGGGAATACGCAGTATTTT.